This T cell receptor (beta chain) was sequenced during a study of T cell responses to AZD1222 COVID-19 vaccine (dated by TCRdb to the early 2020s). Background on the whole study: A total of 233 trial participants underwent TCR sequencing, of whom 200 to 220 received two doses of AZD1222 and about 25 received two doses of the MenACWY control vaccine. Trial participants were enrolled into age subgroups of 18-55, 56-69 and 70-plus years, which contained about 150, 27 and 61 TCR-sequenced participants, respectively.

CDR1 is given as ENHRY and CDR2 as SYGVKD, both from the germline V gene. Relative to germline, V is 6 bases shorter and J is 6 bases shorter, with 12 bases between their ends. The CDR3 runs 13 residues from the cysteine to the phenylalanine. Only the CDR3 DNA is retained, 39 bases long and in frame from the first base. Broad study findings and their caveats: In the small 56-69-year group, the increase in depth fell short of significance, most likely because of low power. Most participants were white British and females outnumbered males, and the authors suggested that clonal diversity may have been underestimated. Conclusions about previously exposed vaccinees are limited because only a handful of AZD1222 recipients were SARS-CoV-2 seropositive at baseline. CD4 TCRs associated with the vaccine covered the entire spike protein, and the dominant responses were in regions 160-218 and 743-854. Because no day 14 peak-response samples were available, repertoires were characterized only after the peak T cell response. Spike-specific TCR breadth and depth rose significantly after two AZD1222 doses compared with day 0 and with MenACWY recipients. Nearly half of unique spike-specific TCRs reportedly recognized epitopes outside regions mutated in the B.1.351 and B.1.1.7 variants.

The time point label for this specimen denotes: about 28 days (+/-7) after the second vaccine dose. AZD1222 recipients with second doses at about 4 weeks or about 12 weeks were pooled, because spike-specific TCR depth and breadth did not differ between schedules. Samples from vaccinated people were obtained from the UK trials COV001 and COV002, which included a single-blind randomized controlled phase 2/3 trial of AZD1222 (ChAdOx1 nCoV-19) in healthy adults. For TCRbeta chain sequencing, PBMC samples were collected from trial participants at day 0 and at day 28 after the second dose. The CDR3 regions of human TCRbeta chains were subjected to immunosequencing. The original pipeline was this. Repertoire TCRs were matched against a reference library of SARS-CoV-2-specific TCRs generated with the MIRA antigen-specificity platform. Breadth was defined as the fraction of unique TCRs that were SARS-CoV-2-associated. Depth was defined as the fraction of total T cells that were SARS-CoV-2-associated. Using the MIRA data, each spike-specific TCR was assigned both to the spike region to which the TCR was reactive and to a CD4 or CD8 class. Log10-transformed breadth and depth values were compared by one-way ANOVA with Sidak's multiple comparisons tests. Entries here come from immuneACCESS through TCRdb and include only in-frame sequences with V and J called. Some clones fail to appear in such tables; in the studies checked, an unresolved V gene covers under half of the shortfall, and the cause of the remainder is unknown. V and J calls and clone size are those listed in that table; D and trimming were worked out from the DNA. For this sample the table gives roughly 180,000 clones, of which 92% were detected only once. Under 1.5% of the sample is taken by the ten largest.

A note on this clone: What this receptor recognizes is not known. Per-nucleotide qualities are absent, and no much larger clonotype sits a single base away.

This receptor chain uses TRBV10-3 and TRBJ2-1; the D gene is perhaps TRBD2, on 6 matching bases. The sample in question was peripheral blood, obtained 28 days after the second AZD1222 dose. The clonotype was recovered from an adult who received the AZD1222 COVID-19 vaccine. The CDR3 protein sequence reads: CAIRRGLRNEQFF. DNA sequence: TGTGCCATCAGACGGGGACTCCGCAATGAGCAGTTCTTC.